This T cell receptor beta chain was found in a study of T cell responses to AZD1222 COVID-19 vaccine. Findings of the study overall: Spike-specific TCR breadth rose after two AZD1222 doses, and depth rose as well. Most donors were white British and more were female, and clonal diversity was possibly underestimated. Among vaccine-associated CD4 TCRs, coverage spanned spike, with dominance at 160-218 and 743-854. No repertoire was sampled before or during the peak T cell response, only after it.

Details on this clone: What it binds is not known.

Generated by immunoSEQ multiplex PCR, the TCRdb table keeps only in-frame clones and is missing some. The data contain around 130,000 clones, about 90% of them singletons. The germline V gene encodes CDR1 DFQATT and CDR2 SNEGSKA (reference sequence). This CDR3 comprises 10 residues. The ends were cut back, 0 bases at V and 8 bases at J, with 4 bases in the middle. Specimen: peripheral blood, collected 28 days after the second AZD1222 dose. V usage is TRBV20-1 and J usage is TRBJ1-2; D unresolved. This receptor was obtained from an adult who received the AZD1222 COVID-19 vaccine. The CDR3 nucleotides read TGCAGTGCTAGAGAGGGGGGCTACACCTTC. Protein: CSAREGGYTF.